The clone carrying this TCR beta chain appeared a few times. The antigen is not known. It was with 60 Vbeta and 13 Jbeta primers that the PCR ran. Only in-frame clones appear in the TCRdb table, and some are missing; sequencing was by immunoSEQ multiplex PCR. Among about 160,000 clones listed, roughly 72% were seen once. The CDR3 totals 13 residues. Germline V gene lookup returns CDR1 ENHRY and CDR2 SYGVKD. V was shortened by 10 bases and J by 8 bases, with 20 bases between the two germline ends. These data are taken from a study of cytomegalovirus exposure and HLA in healthy donors. Study observations and caveats: Presence/absence analyses took donor sequencing depth as roughly uniform.

J is TRBJ1-2 and V is TRBV10-3, with D possibly matching TRBD1 (5 bases). This TCR came from a man aged 35 to 55 in good health and CMV-seropositive. The material sequenced was PBMCs. CDR3 DNA sequence: TGTGCCACGATGACGCCGGGGGGACGGGGCTACACCTTC. The encoded protein is CATMTPGGRGYTF.